This is a list of T cell receptor beta chains from one sample in a study of T cells in Graves' hyperthyroidism and ophthalmopathy. TCRdb itself ran the multiplex PCR reads through MiXCR, one entry per CDR3 protein. The sample records fewer than 250,000 distinct CDR3 sequences, 16% being singletons. Material: blood. The receptors here all came from a young woman with Graves' ophthalmopathy. Both conserved end residues are part of each CDR3. D genes are given only for firm matches. Clone size is stated in some rows and not others, as once, few, many or a class when expanded.

TRBD2 TRBJ2-2 many TRBV3-1 TGTGCCAGCAGCCAAGATTCAGGACTAGCCCACACCGGGGAGCTGTTTTTT CASSQDSGLAHTGELFF
. TRBJ2-7 many TRBV20-1 TGCAGTGCTACGGACTTTAGCTCCTACGAGCAGTACTTC CSATDFSSYEQYF
. TRBJ1-4 . TRBV20-1 TGCAGTGCTAGAGGGCAGACCACCGAAAAACTGTTTTTT CSARGQTTEKLFF
. TRBJ2-7 . TRBV20-1 TGCAGTGCCCCCGGGACCGGGGGCGGCGAGCAGTACTTC CSAPGTGGGEQYF
. TRBJ1-2 many TRBV2 TGTGCCAGCAGTGAGGGCGGACAGACCTACTATGGCTACACCTTC CASSEGGQTYYGYTF
. TRBJ2-1 many TRBV3-1 TGTGCCAGCAGCCAAGTTCAGGATGAGCAGTTCTTC CASSQVQDEQFF
. TRBJ1-1 many TRBV6-1 TGTGCCAGCAACCCCTTGGGGGGAAAGGGAATGAACACTGAAGCTTTCTTT CASNPLGGKGMNTEAFF
. TRBJ1-1 many TRBV20-1 TGCAGTGCTAGAGATGAGGCACTGAACACTAAAGCTTTCTTT CSARDEALNTKAFF
. TRBJ1-5 . TRBV24-1 TGTGCCACCAGTGATGGTGAGGGGTTCAATCAGCCCCAGCATTTT CATSDGEGFNQPQHF
TRBD1 TRBJ2-3 many TRBV6-6 TGTGCCAGCAGTTACGGGACAGGCGACACAGATACGCAGTATTTT CASSYGTGDTDTQYF
. TRBJ2-1 many TRBV9 TGTGCCAGCAGCGTAGAAAGGTATCCGTTTGAGCAGTTCTTC CASSVERYPFEQFF
TRBD1 TRBJ2-7 many TRBV7-9 TGTGCCAGCAGACTCGGGACAGACCACGAGCAGTACTTC CASRLGTDHEQYF
. TRBJ2-7 many TRBV11-2 TGTGCCAGCAGCTCCCCTCCCTACGAGCAGTACTTC CASSSPPYEQYF
. TRBJ2-7 . TRBV9 TGTGCCAGCAGCGCCACGGGCCACCCCTACGAGCAGTACTTC CASSATGHPYEQYF
. TRBJ2-7 many TRBV7-9 TGTGCCAGCAGCCATCCGGACGGTAGTAGGCAGTACTTC CASSHPDGSRQYF
. TRBJ1-5 many TRBV11-3 TGTGCCAGCAGCTTTTCTAGCAATCAGCCCCAGCATTTT CASSFSSNQPQHF
TRBD2 TRBJ2-1 many TRBV20-1 TGCAGTGCCACCGGGACTAGCGGGATACAGAATGAGCAGTTCTTC CSATGTSGIQNEQFF
TRBD2 TRBJ2-3 many TRBV6-6 TGTGCCAGCAGTTACGTTCCGGGAGGGAGCACAGATACGCAGTATTTT CASSYVPGGSTDTQYF
. TRBJ2-5 many TRBV7-9 TGTGCCAGCAGCTTAGTAGTTAAGGGAGGCGAGACCCAGTACTTC CASSLVVKGGETQYF
TRBD1 TRBJ1-4 few TRBV10-2 TGCGCCAGCAGAGCCCAGGGGGGGATCCATGAAAAACTGTTTTTT CASRAQGGIHEKLFF
TRBD2 TRBJ2-1 many TRBV20-1 TGCAGTGCTCCGCGGGGACTACTGGGCAATGAGCAGTTCTTC CSAPRGLLGNEQFF
TRBD1 TRBJ2-3 many TRBV4-1 TGCGCCAGCAGCCAACCGGGACAGGGGGCGCAGGGCACAGATACGCAGTATTTT CASSQPGQGAQGTDTQYF
. TRBJ1-1 many TRBV20-1 TGCAGTGCTAGAGGTATAACTTTCTTT CSARGITFF
. TRBJ1-4 few TRBV11-2 TGTGCCAGCAGCTTAGAAGGTTCGTCTAGGGAAAAACTGTTTTTT CASSLEGSSREKLFF
TRBD1 TRBJ2-7 . TRBV2 TGTGCCAGCAAACAGGACAGGGCCTACGAGCAGTACTTC CASKQDRAYEQYF
. TRBJ1-1 many TRBV6-2/TRBV6-3 TGTGCCAGCAGTTACTCGAACATTTTGGGCGCTGAAGCTTTCTTT CASSYSNILGAEAFF
. TRBJ1-1 many TRBV6-1 TGTGCCAGCAGACGAGGACAGCCCGAGACTGAAGCTTTCTTT CASRRGQPETEAFF
. TRBJ1-3 many TRBV28 TGTGCCAGCAGTTCCCCAGGGGAAGGAAACACCATATATTTT CASSSPGEGNTIYF
. TRBJ2-3 . TRBV20-1 TGCAGTGCTAGTCTCAGGTCTGATACGCAGTATTTT CSASLRSDTQYF
TRBD2 TRBJ2-1 many TRBV13 TGTGCCAGCAGCTTATTATTCACTAGCGGGAGGGGGACTCTGGCCAATGAGCAGTTCTTC CASSLLFTSGRGTLANEQFF
. TRBJ1-2 many TRBV12-3/TRBV12-4 TGTGCCAGCAGTAGCCTTGGTGCACATGACTATGGCTACACCTTC CASSSLGAHDYGYTF
. TRBJ2-6 few TRBV9 TGTGCCAGCAGCGTAGCACTACAGGGCTCTGGGGCCAACGTCCTGACTTTC CASSVALQGSGANVLTF
TRBD1 TRBJ1-2 many TRBV12-3/TRBV12-4 TGTGCCAGCAGTCGACAGGGAGGCCTCTATGGCTACACCTTC CASSRQGGLYGYTF
. TRBJ1-5 many TRBV28 TGTGCCAGCAGTTTATTAACGCCAGCGGTTGGGCCCCAGCATTTT CASSLLTPAVGPQHF
TRBD2 TRBJ2-1 once TRBV18 TGTGCCAGCTCACGGGGACTAGCGGGAGGCGGACCCTACAATGAGCAGTTCTTC CASSRGLAGGGPYNEQFF
TRBD1 TRBJ2-5 many TRBV7-9 TGTGCCAGCAGCTTAGTAATCGGGGACAGATCCCAAGAGACCCAGTACTTC CASSLVIGDRSQETQYF
TRBD1 TRBJ2-2 many TRBV28 TGTGCCAGCAGTACCCAGGGGGCCCCCAACACCGGGGAGCTGTTTTTT CASSTQGAPNTGELFF
. TRBJ1-1 many TRBV12-3/TRBV12-4 TGTGCCAGCAGTTTACGGGGGGGTCGGGGGTCGAGCACTGAAGCTTTCTTT CASSLRGGRGSSTEAFF
TRBD2 TRBJ2-7 . TRBV2 TGTGCCCGCCAGGGTAGCGGGGATCTGAACGAGCAGTACTTC CARQGSGDLNEQYF
TRBD2 TRBJ2-5 many TRBV28 TGTGCCAGCAGTTTGCAGGGAGGGTACGAGACCCAGTACTTC CASSLQGGYETQYF
. TRBJ2-7 few TRBV19 TGTGCCAGTAGTATAGGTGCGCCAGGAGAGCAGTACTTC CASSIGAPGEQYF
TRBD1 TRBJ1-4 . TRBV19 TGTGCCAGTAGTTTACAAAGGGGGCTCATCGGCGAAAAACTGTTTTTT CASSLQRGLIGEKLFF
TRBD1 TRBJ1-2 . TRBV20-1 TGCAGTGCTAGAGCAACCGGGACAGGAGGAAGCTATGGCTACACCTTC CSARATGTGGSYGYTF
. TRBJ1-4 many TRBV30 TGTGCCTGGGCCGGGACCGGGAGTGAAAAACTGTTTTTT CAWAGTGSEKLFF
TRBD2 TRBJ2-1 many TRBV7-3 TGTGCCAGCGCCCTCGGGAGGGGGATTTACAATGAGCAGTTCTTC CASALGRGIYNEQFF
TRBD1 TRBJ2-7 many TRBV6-1 TGTGCCAGCAGTGGCCAGACAGGGGCAGTGGACGAGCAGTACTTC CASSGQTGAVDEQYF
TRBD2 TRBJ2-2 many TRBV3-1 TGTGCCAGCAGCCTGACTAGCAACACCGGGGAGCTGTTTTTT CASSLTSNTGELFF
. TRBJ2-3 many TRBV19 TGTGCCACCTCTCTCCGAGGGGGGACGGTAGATACGCAGTATTTT CATSLRGGTVDTQYF
TRBD2 TRBJ2-5 many TRBV30 TGTGCCTGGAGTGTGGTGGCTAGCGGGGGATTCCAAGAGACCCAGTACTTC CAWSVVASGGFQETQYF
. TRBJ1-3 many TRBV12-3/TRBV12-4 TGTGCCAGCAGTGCATCAAACAGGGAGACTGGAAACACCATATATTTT CASSASNRETGNTIYF
TRBD1 TRBJ1-4 many TRBV27 TGTGCCAGCAGTTTAGGGACAGGTGAAAAACTGTTTTTT CASSLGTGEKLFF
. TRBJ1-5 many TRBV12-5 TGTGCTAGTGGTTTGGATCCGGGGTGGGGGCAGCCCCAGCATTTT CASGLDPGWGQPQHF
TRBD2 TRBJ2-2 many TRBV20-1 TGCAGTGCTAGGCCTCCGGGACTAGCGACCGGGGAGCTGTTTTTT CSARPPGLATGELFF
TRBD1 TRBJ1-5 many TRBV6-1 TGTGCCAGCAGTGAAGATACAGGGGGCAATCAGCCCCAGCATTTT CASSEDTGGNQPQHF